This T cell receptor beta chain came from a study of cytomegalovirus exposure and HLA in healthy donors. In the PCR, 60 Vbeta and 13 Jbeta primers were used. Some clones are missing from TCRdb's copy, which holds only in-frame ones; the method was immunoSEQ multiplex PCR. In the table there are 90,000 to 110,000 clones, approximately 84% of which are singletons. Germline V gene lookup returns CDR1 LNHNV and CDR2 YYDKDF (reference sequence). The CDR3 is made up of 12 amino acids. The V segment lost 6 bases and the J segment 3 bases; nucleotides outside the gene matches: 2. The TCR comes from a male donor in good health and CMV-seronegative. The sequencing input was PBMCs. This chain connects TRBV15 to TRBJ2-7; TRBD1 matches 7 bases. CDR3 nucleotide sequence: TGTGCCACCAGGGGGGACAGCTACGAGCAGTACTTC. It codes for CATRGDSYEQYF.